A single sample is the source of the 8 T cell receptor beta chains below, sequenced in a study of T cells in Graves' hyperthyroidism and ophthalmopathy. Amplification yielded TCR beta CDR3 regions, with RNA transcripts as the source. Carried out on the TCR CDR3, a first-round RT-PCR used the HTBI primer set. From the multiplex PCR reads, TCRdb called clonotypes with MiXCR, one entry per CDR3 protein. The sample lists 600,000 to 650,000 distinct CDR3 sequences; 15% to 20% were seen once. The sample consisted of blood. All receptors come from a woman in her twenties or thirties with Graves' hyperthyroidism.

Concerning this clonotype: A much larger clone lies one base from this, so it may be a read error. This sequence joins TRBV13 and TRBJ2-7; TRBD1 might be the D (5 bases). From germline, CDR1 is PRHDT and CDR2 FYEKMQ (reference sequence). The CDR3 runs to 14 residues. The CDR3 nucleotides read TGTGCCAGCAGCTTGGGGCGGCGCTCCTACGGGCAGTACTTC. It encodes CASSLGRRSYGQYF.

This clonotype was seen at least ten times. The V gene is TRBV20-1, the J gene TRBJ2-1; TRBD2 matches at 11 bases. CDR1 and CDR2 (germline): DFQATT, SNEGSKA (reference sequence). This CDR3 is 16 amino acids long. Trimming took 2 bases from V and 4 from J; bases not matched to a gene: 7. CDR3 sequence: CSARPATSGAYNEQFF. The CDR3 DNA reads TGCAGTGCTAGACCCGCGACTAGCGGGGCTTACAATGAGCAGTTCTTC.

This clonotype came up many times. This chain links TRBV27 with TRBJ2-5; 7 nucleotides line up with TRBD2. The CDR3 totals 13 residues. Losses at the gene ends were 6 bases for V and 1 base for J; bases not matched to a gene: 2. Germline CDR1 MNHEY, CDR2 SMNVEV (reference sequence). CDR3 nucleotide sequence: TGTGCCAGCAGAGCTAGCGGCCAAGAGACCCAGTACTTC. Translating it yields CASRASGQETQYF.

This clonotype was counted at least ten times. This CDR3 reads CASSYSTDFGELFF. For the CDR3, the DNA is TGTGCCAGCAGTTACTCGACTGACTTCGGGGAGCTGTTTTTT. The genes are TRBV6-2 or TRBV6-3 and TRBJ2-2; D uncertain. Trimming stripped 0 bases from V and 7 bases from J, with 9 bases between. Germline assignment: CDR1 MNHEY and CDR2 SVGEGT. This CDR3 region has 14 residues.

To note about this clonotype: With a much larger clone just one base away, this may be a read error. The chain combines TRBV5-4 with TRBJ2-3; TRBD1 is a possible D gene (5 bases). The CDR3 runs to 15 residues. CDR1 and CDR2 from the germline V gene are SGHNT and YYREEE (reference sequence). Trimming removed 4 bases at V and 2 bases at J, with 14 bases between. As DNA, the CDR3 is TGTGCCAGCAGCGCTTGGGGCAGTAACACAGATACGCAGTATTTT. Protein: CASSAWGSNTDTQYF. Full variable domain (missing parts from reference TRBV5-4 and TRBJ2-3): ETGVTQSPTHLIKTRGQQVTLRCSSQSGHNTVSWYQQALGQGPQFIFQYYREEENGRGNFPPRFSGLQFPNYSSELNVNALELDDSALYLCASSAWGSNTDTQYFGPGTRLTVL.

This sequence joins TRBV18 and TRBJ1-4; D is undetermined. V lost 5 bases to trimming and J lost 0 bases, with 13 bases between them. The CDR3 contains 16 residues. CDR1 is KGHSH and CDR2 is LQKENI in the germline V gene. CDR3 in amino acids: CASSSQADATNEKLFF. The CDR3 region has the DNA TGTGCCAGCTCATCACAAGCTGATGCAACTAATGAAAAACTGTTTTTT. Full variable domain (outside the CDR3, taken from reference TRBV18 and TRBJ1-4): NAGVMQNPRHLVRRRGQEARLRCSPMKGHSHVYWYRQLPEEGLKFMVYLQKENIIDESGMPKERFSAEFPKEGPSILRIQQVVRGDSAAYFCASSSQADATNEKLFFGSGTQLSVL.

As regards this clonotype: The junction departs from the called germline gene at one end, perhaps through a read error. This rearrangement joins TRBV5-1 to TRBJ2-1; 10 nucleotides match TRBD2. Germline CDR1 reads SGHRS; CDR2 reads YFSETQ. This CDR3 contains 16 residues. The CDR3 sequence: CASSFASGSGYYEQFF. DNA for the CDR3: TGCGCCAGCAGCTTCGCTAGCGGGAGTGGCTACTATGAGCAGTTCTTC.

This clonotype was counted ten times or more. V usage is TRBV3-1 and J usage is TRBJ2-1, with 7 bases lining up with TRBD2. CDR1 is LGHDT, CDR2 YNNKEL, per germline (reference sequence). CDR3 length: 14 residues. With 5 bases clipped from V and 6 bases from J, the junction kept 7 bases outside the gene matches. CDR3 coding DNA: TGTGCCAGCAGCATCGAACTAGCGCCCAATGAGCAGTTCTTC. Its protein product is CASSIELAPNEQFF.